This TCR beta chain stems from a study of T cell repertoires in aging, cancer and after chemotherapy. Whole-study context: Donors were grouped into six age bands spanning 30 or younger through 70 or older. Healthy donor repertoires were recorded over several months to years and showed clear clonal overlap.

The template was genomic DNA from peripheral blood, not RNA. A mixed TRB-A/B primer pool amplified rearranged TRB by multiplex touch-down PCR. TCRdb re-derived calls from the multiplex PCR reads in MiXCR, one entry per CDR3 protein. The sample lists thousands of distinct CDR3 sequences, less than 35% seen once, with 3.6% in the top ten. This clonotype was observed a few times. Its matching antigen is unknown. The study, taken as a whole, reports: In healthy donors, age-related TCR diversity loss mainly reflected lost richness. Untreated cancer patients had significantly lower blood TCR diversity than age-matched healthy donors.

This sequence was found in a human donor in good health. The sample consisted of blood.

Here the CDR3 reads CASSLSAGGGNTIYF. The CDR3 DNA is TGTGCCAGCAGCTTGTCGGCAGGGGGAGGAAACACCATATATTTT. V is TRBV5-5 and J is TRBJ1-3; 7 bases are shared with TRBD1. Losses at the gene ends were 1 base for V and 4 bases for J; bases not matched to a gene: 5. This CDR3 is 15 amino acids long. In germline, CDR1 is SGHKS, CDR2 YYEKEE (reference sequence).